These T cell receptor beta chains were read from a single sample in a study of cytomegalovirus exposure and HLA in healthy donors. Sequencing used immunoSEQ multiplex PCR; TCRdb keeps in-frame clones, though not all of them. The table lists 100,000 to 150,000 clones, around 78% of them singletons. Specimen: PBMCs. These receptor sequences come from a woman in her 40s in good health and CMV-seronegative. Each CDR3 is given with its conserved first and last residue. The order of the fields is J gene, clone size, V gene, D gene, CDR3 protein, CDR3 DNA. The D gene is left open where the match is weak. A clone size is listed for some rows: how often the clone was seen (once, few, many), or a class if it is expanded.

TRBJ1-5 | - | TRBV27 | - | CASSGGTPVDQPQHF | TGTGCCAGCAGCGGGGGGACCCCTGTTGATCAGCCCCAGCATTTT
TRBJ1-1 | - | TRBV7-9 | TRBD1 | CASSRSGTGLNTEAFF | TGTGCCAGCAGCCGGTCCGGGACAGGCTTGAACACTGAAGCTTTCTTT
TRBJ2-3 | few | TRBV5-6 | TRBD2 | CASSGGLAGDFVTQYF | TGTGCCAGCAGCGGGGGACTAGCGGGAGATTTTGTTACGCAGTATTTT
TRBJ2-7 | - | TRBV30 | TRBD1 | CAWRDRSSYEQYF | TGTGCCTGGAGGGACAGGAGCTCCTACGAGCAGTACTTC
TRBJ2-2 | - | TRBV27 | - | CASTLDNRNTGELFF | TGTGCCAGCACACTCGACAATAGGAACACCGGGGAGCTGTTTTTT
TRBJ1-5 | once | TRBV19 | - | CASRRVSNQPQHF | TGTGCCAGTAGGAGAGTGTCTAATCAGCCCCAGCATTTT
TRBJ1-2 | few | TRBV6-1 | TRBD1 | CASSPGTDYGYTF | TGTGCCAGCAGTCCCGGGACAGACTATGGCTACACCTTC
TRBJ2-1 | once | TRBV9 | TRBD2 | CASSAPVAGGPSYNEQFF | TGTGCCAGCAGCGCCCCAGTAGCGGGAGGGCCTTCCTACAATGAGCAGTTCTTC
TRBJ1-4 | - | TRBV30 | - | CAWSGSQAVDEKLFF | TGTGCCTGGAGTGGCAGTCAGGCTGTGGATGAAAAACTGTTTTTT
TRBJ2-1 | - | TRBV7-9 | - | CASSLQGPGEQFF | TGTGCCAGCAGCTTGCAGGGTCCTGGAGAGCAGTTCTTC
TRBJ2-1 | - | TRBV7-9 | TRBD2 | CASHLAGSYNEQFF | TGTGCCAGCCACCTAGCGGGCTCCTACAATGAGCAGTTCTTC
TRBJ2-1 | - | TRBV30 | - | CAWSSGQSYNEQFF | TGTGCCTGGAGTTCCGGACAGTCCTACAATGAGCAGTTCTTC
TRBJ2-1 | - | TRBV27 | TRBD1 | CASSSYDRAEFF | TGTGCCAGCAGTTCATACGACAGGGCCGAGTTCTTC
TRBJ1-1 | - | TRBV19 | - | CASSSGTELGDTEAFF | TGTGCCAGTAGTAGCGGGACCGAACTGGGGGACACTGAAGCTTTCTTT
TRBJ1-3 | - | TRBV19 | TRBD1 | CASQDRAGNTIYF | TGTGCCAGTCAAGACAGGGCCGGAAACACCATATATTTT
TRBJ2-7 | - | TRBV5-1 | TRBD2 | CASSLRAEMPSREVYEQYF | TGCGCCAGCAGCCTTAGGGCCGAAATGCCTAGCCGGGAGGTCTACGAGCAGTACTTC
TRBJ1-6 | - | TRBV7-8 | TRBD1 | CASSSQGDSPLHF | TGTGCCAGCAGCTCCCAGGGGGACTCACCCCTCCACTTT
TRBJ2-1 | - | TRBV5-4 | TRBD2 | CASSNTSGPYNEQFF | TGTGCCAGCAGCAATACTAGCGGACCCTACAATGAGCAGTTCTTC
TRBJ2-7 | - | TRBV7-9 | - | CASTTDAGLSYEQYF | TGTGCCAGCACCACGGATGCGGGCCTCTCCTACGAGCAGTACTTC
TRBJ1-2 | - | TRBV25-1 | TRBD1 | CASSEGQPYGYTF | TGTGCCAGCAGTGAGGGACAGCCCTATGGCTACACCTTC
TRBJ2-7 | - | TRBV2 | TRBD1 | CASSLTGFYEQYF | TGTGCCAGCAGCCTGACAGGGTTCTACGAGCAGTACTTC
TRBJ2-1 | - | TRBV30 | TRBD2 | CAWSRTSGTSYNEQFF | TGTGCCTGGAGCCGGACTAGCGGGACTTCCTACAATGAGCAGTTCTTC
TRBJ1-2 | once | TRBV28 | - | CATSGAGVYYGYTF | TGTGCCACCAGCGGGGCAGGGGTCTATTATGGCTACACCTTC
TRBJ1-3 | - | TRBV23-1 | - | CASSLTETISGNTIYF | TGCGCCAGCAGCCTTACAGAGACCATATCTGGAAACACCATATATTTT
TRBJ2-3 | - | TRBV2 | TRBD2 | CASSPQGLAPDTQYF | TGTGCCAGCAGTCCCCAAGGACTAGCCCCAGATACGCAGTATTTT
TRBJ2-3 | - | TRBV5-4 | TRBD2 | CASSWGLAPDTQYF | TGTGCCAGCAGCTGGGGACTAGCTCCAGATACGCAGTATTTT
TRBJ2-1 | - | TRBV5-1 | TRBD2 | CASSLALAGENEQFF | TGCGCCAGCAGCTTGGCCCTCGCGGGGGAGAATGAGCAGTTCTTC
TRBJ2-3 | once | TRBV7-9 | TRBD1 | CASSLGQGDTDTQYF | TGTGCCAGCAGCTTAGGGCAGGGGGACACAGATACGCAGTATTTT
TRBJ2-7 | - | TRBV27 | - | CASSLLNGESEQYF | TGTGCCAGCAGTTTATTAAATGGGGAGTCCGAGCAGTACTTC
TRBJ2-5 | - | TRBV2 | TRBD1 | CASSGAETGVTETQYF | TGTGCCAGCAGTGGGGCGGAGACAGGGGTTACAGAGACCCAGTACTTC
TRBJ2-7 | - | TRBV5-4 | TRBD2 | CASSFSSGTSGVEQYF | TGTGCCAGCAGCTTCAGTTCCGGGACTAGCGGGGTCGAGCAGTACTTC
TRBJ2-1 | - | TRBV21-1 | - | CASRSELVSSYNEQFF | TGTGCCAGCAGGAGTGAATTGGTTAGCTCCTACAATGAGCAGTTCTTC
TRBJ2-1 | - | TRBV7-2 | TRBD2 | CASTAGSGGNNEQFF | TGTGCCAGCACCGCAGGTAGCGGGGGCAACAATGAGCAGTTCTTC
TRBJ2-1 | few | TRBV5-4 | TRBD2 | CASSLSSGSRGSYNEQFF | TGTGCCAGCAGCTTGTCTAGCGGGAGCCGGGGATCCTACAATGAGCAGTTCTTC
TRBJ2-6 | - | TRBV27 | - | CASSLLGVSGANGLTF | TGTGCCAGCAGTTTATTAGGGGTGTCTGGGGCCAACGGCCTGACTTTC
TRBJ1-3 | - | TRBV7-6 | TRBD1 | CASSPDRGRGNTIYF | TGTGCCAGCAGCCCCGACAGGGGTCGTGGAAACACCATATATTTT
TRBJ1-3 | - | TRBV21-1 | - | CAREIGQVYGNTIYF | TGTGCCAGAGAAATAGGACAGGTTTATGGAAACACCATATATTTT
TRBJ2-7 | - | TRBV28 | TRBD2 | CASRTTSGNSYEQYF | TGTGCCAGCAGAACGACTAGCGGGAACTCCTACGAGCAGTACTTC
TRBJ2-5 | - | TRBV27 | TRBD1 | CASSPSGTGEETQYF | TGTGCCAGCAGTCCATCGGGGACAGGGGAAGAGACCCAGTACTTC
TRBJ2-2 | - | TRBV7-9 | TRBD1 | CASSQSGTGTGELFF | TGTGCCAGCAGCCAGTCCGGGACAGGGACCGGGGAGCTGTTTTTT
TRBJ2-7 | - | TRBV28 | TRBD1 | CASSFRTGPYEQYF | TGTGCCAGCAGTTTCCGGACAGGCCCCTACGAGCAGTACTTC
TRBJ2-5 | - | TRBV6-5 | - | CASSYSGERGTQYF | TGTGCCAGCAGTTACTCAGGGGAACGAGGAACCCAGTACTTC
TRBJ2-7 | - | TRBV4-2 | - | CASSQGEAVSGYEQYF | TGTGCCAGCAGCCAAGGTGAAGCCGTTAGCGGCTACGAGCAGTACTTC
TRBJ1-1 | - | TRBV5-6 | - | CASSGRGNTEAFF | TGTGCCAGCAGCGGCAGGGGGAACACTGAAGCTTTCTTT
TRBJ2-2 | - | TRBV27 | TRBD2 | CASSPGLAANTGELFF | TGTGCCAGCAGCCCCGGACTAGCGGCGAACACCGGGGAGCTGTTTTTT
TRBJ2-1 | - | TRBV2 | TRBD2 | CASASGYNEQFF | TGTGCCAGCGCTAGCGGATACAATGAGCAGTTCTTC
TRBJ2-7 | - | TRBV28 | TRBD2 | CASSATSGIYEQYF | TGTGCCAGCAGTGCAACTAGCGGGATCTACGAGCAGTACTTC
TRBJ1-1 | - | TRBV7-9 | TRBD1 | CASSPTQGQNTEAFF | TGTGCCAGCAGCCCCACACAGGGGCAGAACACTGAAGCTTTCTTT
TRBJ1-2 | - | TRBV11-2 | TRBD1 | CASSLSGQGLYGYTF | TGTGCCAGCAGCTTGAGCGGACAGGGCCTCTATGGCTACACCTTC
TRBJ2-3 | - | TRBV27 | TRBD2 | CASSPLTSGLTTDTQYF | TGTGCCAGCAGTCCGCTCACTAGCGGGCTTACCACAGATACGCAGTATTTT
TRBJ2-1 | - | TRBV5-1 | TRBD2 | CASSLAGGPDEQFF | TGCGCCAGCAGCTTAGCGGGAGGGCCGGATGAGCAGTTCTTC
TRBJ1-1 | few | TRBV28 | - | CASSRERDTEAFF | TGTGCCAGCAGCAGGGAAAGGGACACTGAAGCTTTCTTT
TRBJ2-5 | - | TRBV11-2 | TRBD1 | CASSKGQGAETQYF | TGTGCCAGCAGCAAGGGACAGGGCGCGGAGACCCAGTACTTC
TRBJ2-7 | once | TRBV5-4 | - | CASSLEGPRSYEQYF | TGTGCCAGCAGCTTGGAAGGCCCTAGGTCCTACGAGCAGTACTTC
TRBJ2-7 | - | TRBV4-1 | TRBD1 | CASSQDKDRNDYEQYF | TGCGCCAGCAGCCAAGACAAGGACAGGAATGACTACGAGCAGTACTTC
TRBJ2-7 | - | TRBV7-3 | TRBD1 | CASSPRAGGIYEQYF | TGCGCCAGCAGCCCTCGGGCAGGGGGCATCTACGAGCAGTACTTC
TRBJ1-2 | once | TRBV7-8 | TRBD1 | CASSATTGSYGYTF | TGTGCCAGCAGCGCGACGACAGGGTCCTATGGCTACACCTTC
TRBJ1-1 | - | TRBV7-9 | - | CASSIGGGTEAFF | TGTGCCAGCAGTATAGGGGGGGGCACTGAAGCTTTCTTT